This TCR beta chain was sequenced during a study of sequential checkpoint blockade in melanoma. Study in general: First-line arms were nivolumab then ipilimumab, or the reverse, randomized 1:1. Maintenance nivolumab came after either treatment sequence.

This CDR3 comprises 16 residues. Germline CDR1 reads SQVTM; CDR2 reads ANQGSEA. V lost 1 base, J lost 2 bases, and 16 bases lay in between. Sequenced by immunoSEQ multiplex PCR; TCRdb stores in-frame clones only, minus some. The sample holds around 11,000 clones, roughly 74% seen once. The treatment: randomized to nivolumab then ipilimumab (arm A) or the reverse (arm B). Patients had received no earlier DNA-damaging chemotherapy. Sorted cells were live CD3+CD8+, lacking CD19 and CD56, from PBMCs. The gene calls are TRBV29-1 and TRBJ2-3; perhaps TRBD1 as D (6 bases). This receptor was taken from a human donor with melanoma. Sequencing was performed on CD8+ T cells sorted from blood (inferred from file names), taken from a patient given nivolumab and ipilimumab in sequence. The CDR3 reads CSVEVAGTSPTDTQYF. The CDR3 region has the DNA TGCAGCGTTGAAGTTGCCGGGACATCTCCCACAGATACGCAGTATTTT.